Presented here are 29 T cell receptor beta chains from one specimen sequenced in a study of CD8 T cells in Susac syndrome. A quantity of about 0.45 to 1 ug RNA underwent reverse transcription using random hexamers. TCRdb analysed the immunoSEQ multiplex PCR reads with MiXCR anew, one entry per CDR3 protein. Found here are about 180,000 distinct CDR3 sequences, 94% of them singletons; the top ten hold 0.12%. Sequenced material: CD4+ T cells from PBMCs. The receptor set was obtained from a human donor with Susac syndrome.

This clonotype was recorded only once. This chain links TRBV2 with TRBJ2-3; TRBD2 is a possible D gene (6 bases). Germline V CDR1 and CDR2: SNHLY, FYNNEI. This CDR3 has 14 residues. V dropped 7 bases and J dropped 4 bases, with 15 bases sitting between them. CDR3 loop: CASMGGLAADTQYF. The DNA of the CDR3 is TGTGCCAGCATGGGGGGACTGGCCGCAGATACGCAGTATTTT.

V and J are TRBV5-4 and TRBJ2-1; D not certain. Trimming took off 1 base at V and 0 bases at J, with 14 bases between the two ends. CDR3 length equals 17 residues. The germline CDR1 and CDR2 sequences are SGHNT and YYREEE (reference sequence). In nucleotides, the CDR3 is TGTGCCAGCAGCTTGCCGCAAAGGCCAGGCTCCTACAATGAGCAGTTCTTC. It yields the protein CASSLPQRPGSYNEQFF.

The rearrangement joins TRBV20-1 to TRBJ2-2; weak D call: TRBD1 (5 bases). The V and J ends lost 0 bases and 4 bases respectively, with 12 bases between them. The germline V gene has CDR1 DFQATT and CDR2 SNEGSKA (reference sequence). The CDR3 is 15 residues long. Here the CDR3 reads CSARDLTVSTGELFF. In DNA form, the CDR3 reads TGCAGTGCTAGAGATCTGACAGTCTCCACCGGGGAGCTGTTTTTT.

The chain combines TRBV5-6 with TRBJ1-1, with a weak D call TRBD1 (5 bases). Deletions cut 1 base from V and 4 bases from J, with 14 bases between. The germline gives CDR1 SGHDT, CDR2 YYEEEE. The CDR3 totals 15 residues. The CDR3 region is CASSLFQGKGTEAFF. CDR3 in DNA: TGTGCCAGCAGCTTGTTTCAGGGAAAGGGCACTGAAGCTTTCTTT.

The chain couples TRBV7-9 to TRBJ2-3; D is ambiguous. This CDR3 spans 17 amino acids. Trimming removed 6 bases at V and 0 bases at J, with 19 bases between. The germline V gene has CDR1 SEHNR and CDR2 FQNEAQ (reference sequence). CDR3 sequence (DNA): TGTGCCAGCAGATCCACACTTCGGGCTTCTAGCACAGATACGCAGTATTTT. This sequence encodes CASRSTLRASSTDTQYF.

This clonotype was detected only once. This chain uses TRBV6-5 with TRBJ1-1; possible D gene TRBD1, 6 bases. The CDR3 consists of 13 residues. Looked up from germline, CDR1 is MNHEY and CDR2 is SVGAGI. With 6 bases removed from V and 1 base from J, the gap between germline ends came to 9 bases. The DNA for the CDR3 is TGTGCCAGCAGAAACAGGGCGAACACTGAAGCTTTCTTT. This translates into CASRNRANTEAFF.

This chain joins TRBV5-1 and TRBJ1-5; D possibly corresponds to TRBD1 (5 bases). Germline loops: CDR1 SGHRS, CDR2 YFSETQ. CDR3 length: 15 amino acids. V was cut by 0 bases and J by 2 bases, with 9 bases left in between. This CDR3 reads CASSLGGDRNQPQHF. As DNA, the CDR3 is TGCGCCAGCAGCTTGGGTGGGGACCGCAATCAGCCCCAGCATTTT.

Comment on this clonotype: The germline gene is not matched at one end of the junction; a read error may be the cause. The rearrangement links TRBV7-7 to TRBJ2-5; D is unclear. Looked up from germline, CDR1 is SSHAT and CDR2 is FNYEAQ (reference sequence). The CDR3 has 15 residues. The CDR3 region has the DNA TGTGCTAGCAGCCCCCGATTGGGCAACCAAGAGACCCAGTACTTC. Its protein product is CASSPRLGNQETQYF.

The CDR3 here is CASMVQGVETQYF. The CDR3 DNA reads as TGTGCCAGCATGGTACAGGGGGTGGAGACCCAGTACTTC. This chain connects TRBV5-4 to TRBJ2-5, with TRBD1 identical over 8 bases. V was pared by 6 bases and J by 5 bases, with 6 bases of the junction left unmatched. The CDR3 has 13 residues. The V gene's germline CDR1 is SGHNT and CDR2 YYREEE (reference sequence).

The rearrangement uses TRBV7-9 and TRBJ2-7; the D gene is possibly TRBD1 (5 bases). The CDR3 consists of 15 residues. V dropped 6 bases and J dropped 3 bases, with 18 bases sitting between them. Germline loops: CDR1 SEHNR, CDR2 FQNEAQ (reference sequence). The CDR3 protein is CASSPDRKFVYEQYF. The CDR3, as DNA: TGTGCCAGCAGTCCCGACAGAAAATTTGTCTACGAGCAGTACTTC.

J is TRBJ2-6 and V is TRBV29-1, with D hard to call. This CDR3 is built from 15 residues. Trimming stripped 4 bases from V and 4 bases from J, with 14 bases between. Germline V gives CDR1 SQVTM, CDR2 ANQGSEA. The CDR3 protein is CSVGAVVGGANVLTF. DNA for the CDR3: TGCAGCGTTGGGGCTGTCGTAGGAGGGGCCAACGTCCTGACTTTC.

This clonotype came up once. This chain's CDR3 is CASSLSQGGQPQHF. Here the CDR3 DNA reads TGTGCCAGCAGCCTCTCACAGGGAGGTCAGCCCCAGCATTTT. This chain connects TRBV6-6 to TRBJ1-5, with D tentatively TRBD1 (6 bases). Trimming stripped 6 bases from V and 6 bases from J, with 15 bases between. From germline, CDR1 is MNHNY and CDR2 SVGAGI (reference sequence). The CDR3 totals 14 residues.

The V and J genes are TRBV12-3 or TRBV12-4 and TRBJ2-1; no reliable D call. V was shortened by 3 bases and J by 10 bases, with 13 bases between the two germline ends. This CDR3 region has 13 residues. The CDR3 here is CASSFSLYGEQFF. CDR3 nucleotides: TGTGCCAGCAGTTTTTCCCTGTATGGGGAGCAGTTCTTC.

The chain carries TRBV6-6 and TRBJ1-5; weak D call: TRBD1 (6 bases). Germline V gene sequence: CDR1 MNHNY, CDR2 SVGAGI (reference sequence). CDR3 length equals 16 residues. V was clipped by 2 bases and J by 10 bases, with 21 bases between them. CDR3 nucleotide sequence: TGTGCCAGCAGTTACCCGACAGGATCCATTGAAGGTCCCCAGCATTTT. Translating gives CASSYPTGSIEGPQHF.

The chain uses TRBV9 and TRBJ2-7; D may be TRBD2 (5 bases). This CDR3 contains 15 residues. Trimming left V 0 bases short and J 2 bases short, with 12 bases between. Looked up from germline, CDR1 is SGDLS and CDR2 is YYNGEE. The CDR3 nucleotides are TGTGCCAGCAGCGTAGATGCGGGTAGAACCTACGAGCAGTACTTC. Translation gives CASSVDAGRTYEQYF.

This chain uses TRBV9 with TRBJ2-1; either TRBD1 or TRBD2 may fit D (5 bases each). V gave up 2 bases and J gave up 3 bases, with 9 bases separating them. Germline assignment: CDR1 SGDLS and CDR2 YYNGEE. The CDR3 extends over 14 amino acids. CDR3 in DNA: TGTGCCAGCAGCGTGGGACCCATCTACAATGAGCAGTTCTTC. Protein product: CASSVGPIYNEQFF.

This chain links TRBV2 with TRBJ1-5, with 9 bases aligning to TRBD1. Looked up from germline, CDR1 is SNHLY and CDR2 is FYNNEI. This CDR3 spans 16 amino acids. Losses at the gene ends were 6 bases for V and 7 bases for J; bases not matched to a gene: 13. CDR3 sequence reads: CASSPPGTGSGQPQHF. CDR3 in DNA: TGTGCCAGCAGCCCCCCCGGGACAGGGTCGGGACAGCCCCAGCATTTT. The complete variable domain, with remaining parts taken from reference TRBV2 and TRBJ1-5, reads EPEVTQTPSHQVTQMGQEVILRCVPISNHLYFYWYRQILGQKVEFLVSFYNNEISEKSEIFDDQFSVERPDGSNFTLKIRSTKLEDSAMYFCASSPPGTGSGQPQHFGDGTRLSIL.

The chain joins TRBV5-1 to TRBJ2-3; 11 bases agree with TRBD2. The CDR3 extends over 17 amino acids. The V segment lost 0 bases and the J segment 5 bases; nucleotides outside the gene matches: 8. Germline V gene data show CDR1 as SGHRS and CDR2 as YFSETQ. The DNA of the CDR3 is TGCGCCAGCAGCTTGGCCCTAGCGGGGGGATTTGAAGATACGCAGTATTTT. It codes for CASSLALAGGFEDTQYF.

The chain employs TRBV6-6 and TRBJ1-2, with TRBD1 as a possible D gene (5 bases). CDR3 length: 12 residues. Germline assignment: CDR1 MNHNY and CDR2 SVGAGI (reference sequence). Trimming removed 2 bases from V and 8 bases from J, with 9 bases in between. The CDR3 here is CASSYGGGGYTF. CDR3 in DNA: TGTGCCAGCAGTTACGGGGGTGGGGGCTACACCTTC.

CDR3 residues: CASSQLAGRSSTDTQYF. The DNA of the CDR3 is TGTGCCAGCAGCCAACTAGCGGGGAGATCTAGCACAGATACGCAGTATTTT. The chain has TRBV4-2 and TRBJ2-3; 9 bases line up with TRBD2. V lost 2 bases to trimming and J lost 0 bases; unmatched junction nucleotides: 6. Germline V gives CDR1 LGHNA, CDR2 YNFKEQ. The CDR3 extends over 17 amino acids.

The chain couples TRBV7-2 to TRBJ1-1, with D possibly being TRBD1 (5 bases). The germline gives CDR1 SGHTA, CDR2 FQGNSA. Trimming removed 1 base from V and 4 bases from J, with 10 bases in between. The CDR3 totals 14 residues. CDR3 residues: CASSLDRLRTEAFF. As DNA, the CDR3 is TGTGCCAGCAGCTTAGACAGGCTGCGCACTGAAGCTTTCTTT.

This clonotype was detected only once. The chain recombines TRBV20-1 with TRBJ2-1; 8 bases are shared with TRBD2. The trim removed 1 base at V and 6 bases at J, leaving 5 bases unmatched. Germline-derived CDR1 and CDR2 are DFQATT and SNEGSKA (reference sequence). This CDR3 has 14 residues. The CDR3 sequence is CSARGSGGANEQFF. The DNA of the CDR3 is TGCAGTGCTAGAGGTTCGGGAGGGGCCAATGAGCAGTTCTTC.

The rearrangement links TRBV3-1 to TRBJ2-3; no clear D gene. CDR3 length: 13 residues. Germline V gives CDR1 LGHDT, CDR2 YNNKEL (reference sequence). V shed 4 bases and J shed 1 base, with 6 bases lying between them. This chain's CDR3 is CASSPWGTDTQYF. Written as DNA, the CDR3 is TGTGCCAGCAGCCCCTGGGGCACAGATACGCAGTATTTT.

V and J are TRBV5-1 and TRBJ2-1; TRBD2 is a possible D gene (7 bases). V gave up 3 bases and J gave up 6 bases, with 19 bases separating them. This CDR3 has 16 amino acids. Germline loops: CDR1 SGHRS, CDR2 YFSETQ. CDR3 coding DNA: TGCGCCAGCAGCTATGGGAGGGGGGGCGGATCCAATGAGCAGTTCTTC. Protein product: CASSYGRGGGSNEQFF.

J is TRBJ2-1 and V is TRBV9; D not certain. The ends were cut back, 0 bases at V and 9 bases at J, with 19 bases in the middle. Germline V lookup: CDR1 SGDLS, CDR2 YYNGEE. The CDR3 has 16 amino acids. The CDR3 loop reads CASSVVMGGSDAEQFF. CDR3 in DNA: TGTGCCAGCAGCGTAGTTATGGGCGGTTCAGATGCTGAGCAGTTCTTC.

The V call is TRBV29-1, the J call TRBJ1-3, with D possibly matching TRBD1 (5 bases). V was trimmed by 5 bases and J by 2 bases, leaving 7 bases between them. The CDR3 is made up of 12 amino acids. CDR1 and CDR2 from the germline V gene are SQVTM and ANQGSEA. In DNA, the CDR3 is TGCAGCGTTACAGGACCTGGAAACACCATATATTTT. Translation gives CSVTGPGNTIYF.

The chain has TRBV7-3 and TRBJ1-2, with D unresolved. This CDR3 contains 13 residues. Trimming shortened V by 3 bases and J by 1 base, and 6 bases separated the two germline ends. Germline values: CDR1 SGHTA, CDR2 FQGTGA. DNA of the CDR3: TGTGCCAGCAGCTTGGGATTTAACTATGGCTACACCTTC. Residues: CASSLGFNYGYTF.

The chain's CDR3 is CASAKGETQYF. CDR3 sequence (DNA): TGTGCCAGCGCTAAGGGGGAGACCCAGTACTTC. The rearrangement links TRBV27 to TRBJ2-5; D possibly corresponds to TRBD1 (5 bases). The CDR3 covers 11 residues. Germline CDR1 reads MNHEY; CDR2 reads SMNVEV (reference sequence). Trimming took 8 bases from V and 5 from J, leaving 9 bases between them.

Concerning this clonotype: One end of the junction does not line up with germline, which may come from a read error. The chain is built from TRBV5-6 and TRBJ2-1, with D unresolved. Looked up from germline, CDR1 is SGHDT and CDR2 is YYEEEE. The CDR3 is made up of 13 amino acids. The CDR3 DNA sequence: TGTGCCAGCAGCCTCGGTGCCACCAATCAGCAGTTCTTC. It codes for CASSLGATNQQFF.